The present T cell receptor beta chain was sequenced within a study of T cell repertoires in cytomegalovirus infection. For the study at large: Recently identified HLA-C-restricted CMV epitopes were used, and well-studied HLA-B-restricted CMV epitopes were used as well. Public TCR beta signatures were indicative of both CMV infection and a matching HLA type.

Study-wide results and caveats: Ex vivo responses were dominated by HLA-C-restricted CMV-specific TCR beta clonotypes. Totalled public TCR beta family frequency picked out people who carried CMV plus the relevant HLA.

With regard to this clonotype: Antigen: not known.

TCRdb passed the reads through MiXCR, listing each CDR3 protein once. The sample has hundreds of thousands of distinct CDR3 sequences, about 33% seen once. Looked up from germline, CDR1 is SGHNT and CDR2 is YYREEE (reference sequence). The CDR3 totals 16 residues. Trimming pared 0 bases from V and 6 bases from J, leaving 19 bases between. This sample comprised cultured PBMCs, obtained from culture after CMV antigen stimulation. The chain uses TRBV5-4 and TRBJ2-7; weak D call: TRBD2 (6 bases). The TCR sequence derives from a human donor in good health (CMV status not recorded). Some clones in this sample may be carry-over from other donors' samples. CDR3 bases: TGTGCCAGCAGCTTGGGAAGTCGGCGGGACTCGAGCGAGCAGTACTTC. Protein sequence: CASSLGSRRDSSEQYF.